This T cell receptor (beta chain) was profiled in a study of blood T cell repertoires in COVID-19. The protocol was immunoSEQ multiplex PCR, while the TCRdb copy is restricted to in-frame clones and leaves out a portion. This table has roughly 300,000 clones, 80% to 90% appearing once. The V and J ends lost 2 bases and 3 bases respectively, with 13 bases between them. Germline V gene lookup returns CDR1 MNHEY and CDR2 SVGAGI. CDR3 length: 15 residues. This receptor was identified in a woman aged 40-49 years with acute COVID-19. Sequenced sample: PBMCs or T cells enriched from blood (not recorded which). This chain links TRBV6-5 with TRBJ1-2; tentatively, D is TRBD1 (6 bases). The CDR3 loop reads CASSYEQGSYYGYTF. The CDR3 DNA reads as TGTGCCAGCAGTTACGAACAGGGCTCCTACTATGGCTACACCTTC.